Detailed here is one TCR beta chain. Its cognate antigen is unknown. This entry comes from a study of cytomegalovirus exposure and HLA in healthy donors. General observations from the study: Later analysis identified a missense DCLRE1C variant that was linked to TCR beta V- and J-gene trimming.

Primers for the PCR totalled 60 Vbeta and 13 Jbeta. Assay: immunoSEQ multiplex PCR; the TCRdb copy retains only in-frame clones and omits some. Of 85,000 to 90,000 clones listed, around 76% are singletons. The V gene end was trimmed by 4 bases and the J gene end by 3 bases; junction bases not matched to a gene: 2. CDR3 length equals 15 residues. Germline CDR1 and CDR2: SGHAT and FQNNGV. Sequenced: PBMCs. This chain connects TRBV11-2 to TRBJ2-3; 12 bases are a match to TRBD2. The sequence derives from a man aged 25-40 years in good health and CMV-seropositive. CDR3 loop: CASSSSGGVTDTQYF. CDR3 sequence (DNA): TGTGCCAGCAGCTCTAGCGGGGGGGTAACAGATACGCAGTATTTT.